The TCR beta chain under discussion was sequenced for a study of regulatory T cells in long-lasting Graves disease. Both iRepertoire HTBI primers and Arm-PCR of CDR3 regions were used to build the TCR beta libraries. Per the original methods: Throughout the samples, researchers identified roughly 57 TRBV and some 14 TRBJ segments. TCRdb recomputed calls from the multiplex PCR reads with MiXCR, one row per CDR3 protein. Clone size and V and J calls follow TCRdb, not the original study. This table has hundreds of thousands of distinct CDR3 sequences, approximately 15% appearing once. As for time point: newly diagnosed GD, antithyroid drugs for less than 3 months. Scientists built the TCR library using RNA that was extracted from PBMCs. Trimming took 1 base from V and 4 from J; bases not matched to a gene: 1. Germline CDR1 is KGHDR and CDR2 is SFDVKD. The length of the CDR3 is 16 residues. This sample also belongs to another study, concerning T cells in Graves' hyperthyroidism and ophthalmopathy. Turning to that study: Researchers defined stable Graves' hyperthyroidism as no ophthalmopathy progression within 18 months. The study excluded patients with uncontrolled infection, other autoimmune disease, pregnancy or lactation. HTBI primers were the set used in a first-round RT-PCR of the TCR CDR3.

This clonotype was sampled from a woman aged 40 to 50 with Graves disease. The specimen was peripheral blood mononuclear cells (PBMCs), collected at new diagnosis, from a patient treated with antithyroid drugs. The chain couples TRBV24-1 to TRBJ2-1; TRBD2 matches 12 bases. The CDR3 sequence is CATSDFTSGRYNEQFF. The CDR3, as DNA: TGTGCCACCAGTGATTTTACTAGCGGGAGGTACAATGAGCAGTTCTTC.